This entry describes one TCR beta chain. The data are from a study of cytomegalovirus exposure and HLA in healthy donors. About the research overall: The early release's HLA-typed donors yielded roughly 85 million unique TCRs.

Germline CDR1 is LNHDA and CDR2 is SQIVND (reference sequence). Germline trimming cut 5 bases from V and 3 bases from J; bases unmatched to any gene: 9. There are 15 residues in the CDR3. 60 Vbeta and 13 Jbeta primers were used in PCR. Only in-frame clones appear in the TCRdb table, and some are missing; sequencing was by immunoSEQ multiplex PCR. The sample has around 120,000 clones, 70% to 85% seen once; the top ten hold more than 1.5%. The sample was PBMCs. The rearrangement joins TRBV19 to TRBJ2-7; 8 bases map to TRBD2. The origin of this receptor is a boy aged 10-17 years in good health and CMV-seronegative. In DNA form, the CDR3 reads TGTGCCAGTAGTCTTTCGGCGGGGGGCATCTACGAGCAGTACTTC. Translating gives CASSLSAGGIYEQYF.